These 13 T cell receptor beta chains originate from one sample sequenced in a study of cytomegalovirus exposure and HLA in healthy donors. PCR involved 60 Vbeta and 13 Jbeta primers. Method: immunoSEQ multiplex PCR; TCRdb's copy keeps in-frame clones and lacks some. The sample lists about 120,000 clones; around 76% were seen once. The sequenced material came from PBMCs. Source of these receptors: a man in his fifties or sixties in good health and CMV-seropositive.

The rearrangement joins TRBV28 to TRBJ2-5; TRBD1 matches 7 bases. The DNA end lines up better with TRBJ2-7; the J call may be wrong. Germline CDR1 MDHEN, CDR2 SYDVKM. This CDR3 is built from 15 residues. The CDR3 DNA is TGTGCCAGCAGTGTCCTCTCGACAGGGACCTACGAGCAGTACTTC. Translated: CASSVLSTGTYEQYF.

The rearrangement uses TRBV19 and TRBJ2-2, with TRBD1 matching 10 bases. J lost 4 bases, V lost 11 bases, and 4 bases had no gene match. The CDR3 runs to 13 residues. Germline-derived CDR1 and CDR2 are LNHDA and SQIVND (reference sequence). Written as DNA, the CDR3 is TGTGCCGCGACAGGGGGCTTCACCGGGGAGCTGTTTTTT. Its protein is CAATGGFTGELFF.

There are a few counts of this clone. The rearrangement uses TRBV7-9 and TRBJ1-3; perhaps TRBD1 as D (5 bases). V was cut by 5 bases and J by 1 base, with 18 bases left in between. Per the germline V gene, CDR1 is SEHNR and CDR2 is FQNEAQ (reference sequence). This CDR3 spans 17 amino acids. In DNA form, the CDR3 reads TGTGCCAGCAGCCTACCCGGGACTCGTAATTCTGGAAACACCATATATTTT. This codes for CASSLPGTRNSGNTIYF.

V and J are TRBV4-3 and TRBJ2-1, with TRBD2 as a possible D gene (7 bases). This CDR3 has 17 amino acids. Germline CDR1 and CDR2: LGHNA and YSLEER. V lost 2 bases and J lost 4, with 18 bases in between. For the CDR3, the DNA is TGCGCCAGCAGCCAAATCTTCGGGGGGCATGTTTACAATGAGCAGTTCTTC. Its translation is CASSQIFGGHVYNEQFF.

This clone was counted a few times. The chain is built from TRBV27 and TRBJ1-2, with D maybe TRBD1 (6 bases). The CDR3 length is 13 residues. V was trimmed by 5 bases and J by 4 bases, leaving 11 bases between them. Germline V gives CDR1 MNHEY, CDR2 SMNVEV (reference sequence). The chain's CDR3 is CASSIDRTYGYTF. The CDR3 DNA follows: TGTGCCAGCAGTATCGACAGGACCTATGGCTACACCTTC.

V gene TRBV4-3 combines with J gene TRBJ2-3; 7 bases line up with TRBD2. The CDR3 extends over 17 amino acids. Germline V gene data show CDR1 as LGHNA and CDR2 as YSLEER. The ends lost 1 base at V and 0 bases at J; junction bases unmatched: 7. The CDR3 DNA follows: TGCGCCAGCAGCCAAGGCCGACTAGCCCGTAGCACAGATACGCAGTATTTT. This codes for CASSQGRLARSTDTQYF.

This clone has only a few counts. The chain combines TRBV7-7 with TRBJ2-7; 15 bases line up with TRBD2. This CDR3 has 17 residues. The V and J ends lost 5 bases and 1 base, in that order; junction bases with no gene match: 6. The germline V gene has CDR1 SSHAT and CDR2 FNYEAQ (reference sequence). The CDR3 region has the DNA TGTGCCAGCAGCCCCGGGACTAGCGGGGGGCCTTCCTACGAGCAGTACTTC. Protein: CASSPGTSGGPSYEQYF.

The J gene is TRBJ2-5, the V gene TRBV5-4; possibly TRBD1 for D (5 bases). Germline-derived CDR1 and CDR2 are SGHNT and YYREEE (reference sequence). This CDR3 is built from 14 residues. The V and J ends lost 4 bases and 2 bases respectively, with 12 bases between them. This CDR3 reads CASSLHAGQETQYF. In nucleotides, the CDR3 is TGTGCCAGCAGCCTCCACGCAGGGCAAGAGACCCAGTACTTC.

The CDR3 bases are TGTGCCAGCAGTGAAGGGACAGGGGGCGCCGGGGAGCTGTTTTTT. It translates to CASSEGTGGAGELFF. V usage is TRBV6-1 and J usage is TRBJ2-2; 11 bases align to TRBD1. Germline CDR1 is MNHNS and CDR2 is SASEGT. Losses at the gene ends were 1 base for V and 6 bases for J; bases not matched to a gene: 1. The CDR3 spans 15 residues.

The rearrangement joins TRBV7-2 to TRBJ2-2; 9 positions agree with TRBD2. V was clipped by 5 bases and J by 5 bases; unmatched bases: 9. The CDR3 covers 16 residues. Germline assignment: CDR1 SGHTA and CDR2 FQGNSA. This CDR3 reads CASSLYLAGRTGELFF. DNA for the CDR3: TGTGCCAGCAGCCTCTATCTAGCGGGGAGAACCGGGGAGCTGTTTTTT.

The genes are TRBV27 and TRBJ2-7; a possible D gene is TRBD1 (6 bases). V was pared by 0 bases and J by 4 bases, with 7 bases between. The germline CDR1 and CDR2 sequences are MNHEY and SMNVEV (reference sequence). The CDR3 has 13 residues. The CDR3 spells CASSLSQGYEQYF. The CDR3 coding sequence is TGTGCCAGCAGTTTATCACAGGGTTACGAGCAGTACTTC.

This clone was seen a few times. The J gene is TRBJ2-5, the V gene TRBV5-6, with TRBD2 as a possible D gene (5 bases). Matching the DNA end better, TRBJ2-7 makes the J call doubtful. This CDR3 has 11 amino acids. Germline V CDR1 and CDR2: SGHDT, YYEEEE. The CDR3 DNA reads as TGTGCCAGCAGCTTTGAGGGCGAGCAGTACTTC. As protein: CASSFEGEQYF.

This clone was recorded at least ten times. The rearrangement joins TRBV4-2 to TRBJ2-6; TRBD1 is a possible D gene (6 bases). V shed 0 bases and J shed 2 bases, with 8 bases lying between them. Germline lookup yields CDR1 LGHNA and CDR2 YNFKEQ. There are 16 residues in the CDR3. CDR3 protein: CASSQDGGAGANVLTF. For the CDR3, the DNA is TGTGCCAGCAGCCAAGATGGGGGCGCTGGGGCCAACGTCCTGACTTTC.